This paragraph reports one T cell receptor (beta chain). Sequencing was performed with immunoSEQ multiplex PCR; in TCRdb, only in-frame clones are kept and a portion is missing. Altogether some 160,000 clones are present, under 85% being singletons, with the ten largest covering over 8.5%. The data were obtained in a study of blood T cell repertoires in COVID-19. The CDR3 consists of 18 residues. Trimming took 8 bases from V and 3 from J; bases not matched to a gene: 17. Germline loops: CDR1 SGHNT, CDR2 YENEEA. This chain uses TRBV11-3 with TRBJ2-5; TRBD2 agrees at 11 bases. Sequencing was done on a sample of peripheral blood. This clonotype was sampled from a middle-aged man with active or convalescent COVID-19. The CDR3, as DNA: TGTGCCAGCCCAGGAAGCTGTGGACTAGCGGGCCCCAAAGAGACCCAGTACTTC. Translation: CASPGSCGLAGPKETQYF.